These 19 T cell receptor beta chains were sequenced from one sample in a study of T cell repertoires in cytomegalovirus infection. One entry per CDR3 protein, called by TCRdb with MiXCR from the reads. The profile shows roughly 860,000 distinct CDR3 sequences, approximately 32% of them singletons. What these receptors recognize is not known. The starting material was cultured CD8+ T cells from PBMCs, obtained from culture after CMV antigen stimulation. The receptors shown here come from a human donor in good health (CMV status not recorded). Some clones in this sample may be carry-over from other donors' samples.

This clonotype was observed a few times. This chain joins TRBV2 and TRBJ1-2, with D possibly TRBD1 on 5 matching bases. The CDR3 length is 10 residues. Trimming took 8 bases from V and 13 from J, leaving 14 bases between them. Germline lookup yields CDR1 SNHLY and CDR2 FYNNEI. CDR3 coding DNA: TGTGCCAGCGGGGGGAGAGGTTGCACCTTC. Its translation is CASGGRGCTF.

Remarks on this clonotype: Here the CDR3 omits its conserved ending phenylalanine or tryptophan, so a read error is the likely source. CDR3 sequence (DNA): TGTGCCAGCAGCTTAGGGGGACAGTACCATGAGCAGTTCTAC. It is translated as CASSLGGQYHEQFY. V gene TRBV7-2 combines with J gene TRBJ2-1; 7 bases line up with TRBD1. The trim removed 1 base at V and 8 bases at J, leaving 5 bases unmatched. This CDR3 is 14 amino acids long. The V gene's germline CDR1 is SGHTA and CDR2 FQGNSA.

The CDR3 region has the DNA TGTGCCACCAGCAGAGATTCGACGGGTAGCGGGGGGCCGGTAAGCACAGATACGCAGTATTTT. It translates to CATSRDSTGSGGPVSTDTQYF. V usage is TRBV15 and J usage is TRBJ2-3; TRBD2 matches at 10 bases. Unmatched junction bases numbered 15, after V lost 0 bases and J lost 0 bases. The germline CDR1 and CDR2 sequences are LNHNV and YYDKDF (reference sequence). There are 21 residues in the CDR3.

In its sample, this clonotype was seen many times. The CDR3 loop reads CASSLEGPGDTQYF. The CDR3 bases are TGTGCCAGCAGCTTGGAGGGCCCGGGAGATACGCAGTATTTT. V usage is TRBV7-6 and J usage is TRBJ2-3, with D perhaps TRBD2 (6 bases). Germline V gives CDR1 SGHVS, CDR2 FNYEAQ. Trimming cost V 3 bases and J 5 bases, with 12 bases left between them. CDR3 length: 14 residues. Using reference TRBV7-6 and TRBJ2-3 for the parts outside the CDR3, the full variable domain is GAGVSQSPRYKVTKRGQDVALRCDPISGHVSLYWYRQALGQGPEFLTYFNYEAQQDKSGLPNDRFSAERPEGSISTLTIQRTEQRDSAMYRCASSLEGPGDTQYFGPGTRLTVL.

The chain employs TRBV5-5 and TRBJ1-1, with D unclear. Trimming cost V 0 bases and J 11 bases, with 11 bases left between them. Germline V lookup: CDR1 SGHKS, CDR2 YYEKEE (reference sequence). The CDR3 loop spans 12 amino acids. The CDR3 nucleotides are TGTGCCAGCAGCTTGGGAGAAGAAGCGGCTTTCTTT. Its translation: CASSLGEEAAFF.

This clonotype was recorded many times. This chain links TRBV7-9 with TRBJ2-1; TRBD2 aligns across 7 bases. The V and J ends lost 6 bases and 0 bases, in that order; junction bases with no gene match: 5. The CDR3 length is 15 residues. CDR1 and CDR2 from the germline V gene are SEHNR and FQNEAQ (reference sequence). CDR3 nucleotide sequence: TGTGCCAGCAGTTTCTTAGCGGGCTCCTACAATGAGCAGTTCTTC. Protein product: CASSFLAGSYNEQFF. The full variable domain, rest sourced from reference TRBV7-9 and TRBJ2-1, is DTGVSQNPRHKITKRGQNVTFRCDPISEHNRLYWYRQTLGQGPEFLTYFQNEAQLEKSRLLSDRFSAERPKGSFSTLEIQRTEQGDSAMYLCASSFLAGSYNEQFFGPGTRLTVL.

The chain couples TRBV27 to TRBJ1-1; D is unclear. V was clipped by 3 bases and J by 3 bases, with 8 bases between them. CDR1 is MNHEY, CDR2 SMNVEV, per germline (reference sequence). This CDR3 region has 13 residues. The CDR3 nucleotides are TGTGCCAGCAGTTTGTCCGAGCACACTGAAGCTTTCTTT. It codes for CASSLSEHTEAFF.

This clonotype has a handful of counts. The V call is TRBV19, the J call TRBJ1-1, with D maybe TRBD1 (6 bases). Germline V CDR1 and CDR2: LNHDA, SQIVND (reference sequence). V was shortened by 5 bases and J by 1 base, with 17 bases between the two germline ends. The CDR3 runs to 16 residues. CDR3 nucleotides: TGTGCCAGTAGTCCGGACAGAAACCCCCGGAACACTGAAGCTTTCTTT. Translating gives CASSPDRNPRNTEAFF.

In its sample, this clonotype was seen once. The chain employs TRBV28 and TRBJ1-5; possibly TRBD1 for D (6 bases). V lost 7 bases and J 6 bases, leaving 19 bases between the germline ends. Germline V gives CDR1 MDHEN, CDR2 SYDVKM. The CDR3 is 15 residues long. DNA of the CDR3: TGTGCCAGCATCCCCGTGAAGGGGGACGGTCAGCCCCAGCATTTT. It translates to CASIPVKGDGQPQHF.

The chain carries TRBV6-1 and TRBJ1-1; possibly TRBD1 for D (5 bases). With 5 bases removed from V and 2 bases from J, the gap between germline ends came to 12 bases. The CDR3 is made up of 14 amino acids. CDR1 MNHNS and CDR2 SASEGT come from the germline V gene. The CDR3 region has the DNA TGTGCCAGCAGTAGGGCCCGGGACAACACTGAAGCTTTCTTT. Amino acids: CASSRARDNTEAFF.

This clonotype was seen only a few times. CDR3 loop: CASSLGFGYEQYV. The CDR3, as DNA: TGTGCCAGCAGCTTAGGATTCGGCTACGAGCAGTACGTC. The chain combines TRBV7-6 with TRBJ2-7; no reliable D call. The CDR3 is 13 residues long. Germline V gives CDR1 SGHVS, CDR2 FNYEAQ. V lost 1 base and J 3 bases, leaving 7 bases between the germline ends.

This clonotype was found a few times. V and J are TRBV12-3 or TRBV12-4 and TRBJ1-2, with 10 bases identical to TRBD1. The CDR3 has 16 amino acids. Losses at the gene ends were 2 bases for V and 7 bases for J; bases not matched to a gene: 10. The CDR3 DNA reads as TGTGCCAGCAGTTTAATAGACAGGGGGCAAGTAACTGGCTACACCTTC. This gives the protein CASSLIDRGQVTGYTF.

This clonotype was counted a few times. The CDR3 protein is CASSPAGVLSNSPLHF. The CDR3, as DNA: TGTGCCAGCAGTCCCGCAGGGGTGTTAAGTAATTCACCCCTCCACTTT. The chain has TRBV27 and TRBJ1-6; D perhaps matches TRBD1 (6 bases). CDR3 length equals 16 residues. Deletions cut 5 bases from V and 6 bases from J, with 17 bases between. Germline values: CDR1 MNHEY, CDR2 SMNVEV (reference sequence).

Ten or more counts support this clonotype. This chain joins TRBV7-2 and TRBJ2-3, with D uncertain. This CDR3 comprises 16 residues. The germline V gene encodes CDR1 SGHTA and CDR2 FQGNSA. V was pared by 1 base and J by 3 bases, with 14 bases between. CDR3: CASSLVRHPRTDTQYF. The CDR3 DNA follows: TGTGCCAGCAGCTTAGTCCGCCACCCCAGGACAGATACGCAGTATTTT.

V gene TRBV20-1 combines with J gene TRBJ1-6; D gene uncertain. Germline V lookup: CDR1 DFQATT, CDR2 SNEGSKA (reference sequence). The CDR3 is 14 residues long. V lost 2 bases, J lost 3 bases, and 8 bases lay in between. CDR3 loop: CSARSRNYNSPLHF. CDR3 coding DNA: TGCAGTGCTAGATCAAGGAACTATAATTCACCCCTCCACTTT.

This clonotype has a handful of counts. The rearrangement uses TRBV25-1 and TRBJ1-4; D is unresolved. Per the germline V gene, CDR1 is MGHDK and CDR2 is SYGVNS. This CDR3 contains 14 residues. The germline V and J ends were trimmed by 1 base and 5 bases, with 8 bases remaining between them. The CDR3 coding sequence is TGTGCCAGCAGTGAATCACAGTTCAATGAAAAACTGTTTTTT. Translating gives CASSESQFNEKLFF.

The CDR3 DNA reads TGTGCCAGCACCCTTTGGAGGGGAATAGACACTGAAGCTTTCTTT. Its protein is CASTLWRGIDTEAFF. The chain uses TRBV6-2 or TRBV6-3 and TRBJ1-1; TRBD1 is a possible D gene (5 bases). The CDR3 extends over 15 amino acids. Germline CDR1 MNHEY, CDR2 SVGEGT. V was cut by 7 bases and J by 3 bases, with 18 bases left in between.

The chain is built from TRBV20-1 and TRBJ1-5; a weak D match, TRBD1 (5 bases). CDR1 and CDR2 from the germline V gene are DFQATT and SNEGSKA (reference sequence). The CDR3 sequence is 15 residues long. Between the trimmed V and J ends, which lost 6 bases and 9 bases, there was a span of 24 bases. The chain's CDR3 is CSALDRGSIGAPQHF. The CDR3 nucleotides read TGCAGTGCGTTGGACCGGGGGTCCATCGGTGCGCCCCAGCATTTT.

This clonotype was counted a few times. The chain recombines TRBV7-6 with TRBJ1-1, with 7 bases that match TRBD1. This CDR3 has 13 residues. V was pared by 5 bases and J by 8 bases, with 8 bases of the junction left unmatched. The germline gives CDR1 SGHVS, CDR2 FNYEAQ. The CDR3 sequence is CASSPRDRSEAFF. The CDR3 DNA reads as TGTGCCAGCAGCCCACGGGACAGATCGGAAGCTTTCTTT.